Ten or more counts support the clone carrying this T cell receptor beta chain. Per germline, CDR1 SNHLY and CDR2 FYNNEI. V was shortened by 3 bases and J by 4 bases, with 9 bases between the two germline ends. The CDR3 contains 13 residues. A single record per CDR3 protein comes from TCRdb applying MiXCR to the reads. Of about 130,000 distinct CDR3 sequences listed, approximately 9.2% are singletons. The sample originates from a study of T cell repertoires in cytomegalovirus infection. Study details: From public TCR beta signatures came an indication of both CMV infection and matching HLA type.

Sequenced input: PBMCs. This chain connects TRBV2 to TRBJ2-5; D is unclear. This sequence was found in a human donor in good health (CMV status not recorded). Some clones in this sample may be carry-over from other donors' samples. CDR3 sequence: CASSDRVLETQYF. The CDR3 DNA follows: TGTGCCAGCAGTGATAGGGTTTTAGAGACCCAGTACTTC. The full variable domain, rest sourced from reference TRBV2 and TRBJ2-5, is EPEVTQTPSHQVTQMGQEVILRCVPISNHLYFYWYRQILGQKVEFLVSFYNNEISEKSEIFDDQFSVERPDGSNFTLKIRSTKLEDSAMYFCASSDRVLETQYFGPGTRLLVL.